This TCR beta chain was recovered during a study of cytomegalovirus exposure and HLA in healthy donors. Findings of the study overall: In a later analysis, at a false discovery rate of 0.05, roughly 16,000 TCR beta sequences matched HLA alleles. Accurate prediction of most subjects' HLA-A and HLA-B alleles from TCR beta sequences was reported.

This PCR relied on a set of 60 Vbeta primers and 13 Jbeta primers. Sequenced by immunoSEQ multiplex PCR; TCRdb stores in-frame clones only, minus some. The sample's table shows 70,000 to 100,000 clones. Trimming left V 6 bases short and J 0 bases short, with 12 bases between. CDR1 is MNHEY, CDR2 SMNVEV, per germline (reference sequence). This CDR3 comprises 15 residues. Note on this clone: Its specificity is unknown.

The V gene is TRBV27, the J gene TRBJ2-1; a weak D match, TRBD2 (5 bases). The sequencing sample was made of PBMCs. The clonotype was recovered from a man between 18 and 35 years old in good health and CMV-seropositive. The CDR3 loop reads CASSSADSSYNEQFF. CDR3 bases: TGTGCCAGCAGCTCAGCGGATAGCTCCTACAATGAGCAGTTCTTC.